This TCR beta chain was observed in a study of T cells in Graves' hyperthyroidism and ophthalmopathy. Study context: Blood from the periphery was taken at initial diagnosis, before any treatment. Whole-study results and caveats: A model of 13 V-J features distinguished ophthalmopathy from stable hyperthyroidism.

The TCR beta CDR3 regions underwent amplification using RNA transcripts as the source. Primed by the HTBI set, a first-round RT-PCR was run on the TCR CDR3. TCRdb re-called the multiplex PCR reads with MiXCR, one entry per CDR3 protein. This table has 250,000 to 350,000 distinct CDR3 sequences, roughly 22% appearing once. The germline CDR1 and CDR2 sequences are SGHVS and FNYEAQ. This CDR3 region has 20 residues. The V segment lost 5 bases and the J segment 0 bases; nucleotides outside the gene matches: 15. This clonotype has at least ten counts. Its antigen remains unidentified. The V gene is TRBV7-6, the J gene TRBJ2-3; 12 bases line up with TRBD2. This TCR was recovered from a man under 40 with Graves' ophthalmopathy. The sequencing sample was made of blood. The CDR3 nucleotides are TGTGCCAGCAGCCTGACAATATCGACTAGCGGGAGTGCTAGCACAGATACGCAGTATTTT. Translating it yields CASSLTISTSGSASTDTQYF.